This T cell receptor beta chain stems from a study of cytomegalovirus exposure and HLA in healthy donors. Broader study findings: The authors listed around 150 TCR beta chains as cytomegalovirus-associated.

Worth noting for this clone: Its target is unknown.

Method: immunoSEQ multiplex PCR; TCRdb's copy keeps in-frame clones and lacks some. The table lists roughly 100,000 clones, about 94% of them singletons. Trimming cost V 3 bases and J 3 bases, with 12 bases left between them. The length of the CDR3 is 15 residues. Germline lookup yields CDR1 MNHEY and CDR2 SVGAGI. V and J are TRBV6-5 and TRBJ2-1; D is possibly TRBD2 (6 bases). Sequencing input: PBMCs. The TCR was taken from a woman in her late teens or twenties in good health and CMV-seronegative. The CDR3 DNA follows: TGTGCCAGCAGTTATATGGGGGAGGACTACAATGAGCAGTTCTTC. Amino acids: CASSYMGEDYNEQFF.